Shown below are 11 T cell receptor beta chains from a single sample sequenced in a study of blood T cell repertoires in COVID-19. TCRdb's copy holds only in-frame clones and misses some; the assay was immunoSEQ multiplex PCR. The table shows 200,000 to 250,000 clones, with 84% occurring only once. Specimen: PBMCs or T cells enriched from blood (not recorded which). The receptors come from a woman in her 40s who had recovered from COVID-19.

This chain joins TRBV7-2 and TRBJ1-2; no reliable D call. Trimming removed 8 bases at V and 8 bases at J, with 18 bases between. The germline CDR1 and CDR2 sequences are SGHTA and FQGNSA. CDR3 length equals 13 residues. CDR3: CASGGLRTGGYTF. The CDR3 DNA reads as TGTGCCAGCGGCGGACTTCGGACTGGGGGCTACACCTTC.

V gene TRBV19 combines with J gene TRBJ1-2; the D is unclear. The CDR3 is 14 residues long. Trimming pared 11 bases from V and 8 bases from J, leaving 24 bases between. Germline assignment: CDR1 LNHDA and CDR2 SQIVND (reference sequence). This CDR3 reads CAVSGITLSGGYTF. CDR3 DNA: TGTGCCGTTAGCGGGATCACCCTATCGGGCGGCTACACCTTC.

The V gene is TRBV27, the J gene TRBJ2-2, with D uncertain. This CDR3 has 13 amino acids. Trimming left V 4 bases short and J 1 base short, with 4 bases between. Germline assignment: CDR1 MNHEY and CDR2 SMNVEV (reference sequence). CDR3 DNA: TGTGCCAGCAGTTCAGAGAACACCGGGGAGCTGTTTTTT. This sequence encodes CASSSENTGELFF.

V and J are TRBV7-9 and TRBJ1-2, with TRBD1 identical over 9 bases. Trimming removed 0 bases from V and 8 bases from J; junction bases left unmatched: 10. The CDR3 runs to 16 residues. In germline, CDR1 is SEHNR, CDR2 FQNEAQ (reference sequence). The CDR3 is CASSLASLGQGKGYTF. The CDR3 region has the DNA TGTGCCAGCAGCTTAGCGAGCCTGGGACAGGGAAAAGGCTACACCTTC.

This clone was seen once. V and J are TRBV7-8 and TRBJ2-7, with 10 bases that match TRBD2. With V trimmed by 3 bases and J by 0 bases, 2 bases remained unmatched. The CDR3 totals 15 residues. The V gene's germline CDR1 is SGHVS and CDR2 FQNEAQ. CDR3 region: CASSLIAGGSYEQYV. In DNA form, the CDR3 reads TGTGCCAGCAGCTTGATAGCGGGAGGCTCCTACGAGCAGTACGTC.

The genes are TRBV24-1 and TRBJ2-1; 7 nucleotides match TRBD2. V lost 2 bases to trimming and J lost 4 bases; unmatched junction nucleotides: 13. CDR1 is KGHDR and CDR2 is SFDVKD in the germline V gene. CDR3 size: 18 residues. The CDR3 region is CATSDSSGISGAYNEQFF. CDR3 nucleotide sequence: TGTGCCACCAGTGATTCCTCTGGTATAAGCGGGGCTTACAATGAGCAGTTCTTC.

V usage is TRBV3-1 (or the pseudogene TRBV3-2) and J usage is TRBJ2-7; a weak D match, TRBD2 (5 bases). V lost 1 base, J lost 6 bases, and 10 bases lay in between. The CDR3 consists of 13 residues. The germline gives CDR1 LGHDT, CDR2 YNNKEL (reference sequence). CDR3 sequence (DNA): TGTGCCAGCAGCCAAGGTGTAGGAGGCGAGCAGTACGTC. It specifies CASSQGVGGEQYV.

The rearrangement joins TRBV11-2 to TRBJ1-1; D is unclear. Trimming pared 4 bases from V and 4 bases from J, leaving 19 bases between. The CDR3 has 16 residues. The germline gives CDR1 SGHAT, CDR2 FQNNGV. In nucleotides, the CDR3 is TGTGCCAGCAGCTCCTCTCTCGGGATCGGTCGCACTGAAGCTTTCTTT. Translating it yields CASSSSLGIGRTEAFF.

Here the CDR3 DNA reads TGTGCTAGTGGTTTGTCCCCCGGGACAGGGGCCGGAAACACCATATATTTT. This codes for CASGLSPGTGAGNTIYF. This chain connects TRBV12-5 to TRBJ1-3; 10 bases map to TRBD1. Trimming removed 2 bases from V and 4 bases from J; junction bases left unmatched: 8. Per the germline V gene, CDR1 is LGHNT and CDR2 is FRNRAP. The CDR3 runs to 17 residues.

The V gene is TRBV10-2, the J gene TRBJ2-5; D may be TRBD2 (5 bases). The CDR3 has 11 amino acids. The germline CDR1 and CDR2 sequences are WSHSY and SAAADI. Trimming shortened V by 4 bases and J by 5 bases, and 5 bases separated the two germline ends. The CDR3 DNA follows: TGCGCCAGCAGTGCGGGGGAGACCCAGTACTTC. Translating it yields CASSAGETQYF.

This chain connects TRBV5-1 to TRBJ2-5, with 7 bases matching TRBD1. Germline CDR1 is SGHRS and CDR2 is YFSETQ. V gave up 0 bases and J gave up 2 bases; unmatched junction bases: 4. CDR3 length: 15 amino acids. CDR3 bases: TGCGCCAGCAGCTTGGGGGACAGATCACAAGAGACCCAGTACTTC. Amino acid sequence: CASSLGDRSQETQYF. Drawing the rest from reference TRBV5-1 and TRBJ2-5, the complete variable domain is KAGVTQTPRYLIKTRGQQVTLSCSPISGHRSVSWYQQTPGQGLQFLFEYFSETQRNKGNFPGRFSGRQFSNSRSEMNVSTLELGDSALYLCASSLGDRSQETQYFGPGTRLLVL.